The subject of this entry is one T cell receptor (beta chain). Its antigen is as yet unknown. This CDR3 has 13 amino acids. The V gene lost 3 bases and the J gene lost 0 bases, with 5 bases spanning the gap. The germline V gene has CDR1 MNHNS and CDR2 SASEGT. This entry comes from a study of T cells in tuberculosis. General observations from the study: Samples were chosen by availability of cryopreserved specimens. Shorter CDR3-alpha in active tuberculosis partly drove smaller distances.

The time point denotes: new active TB diagnosis, blood taken before or within 7 days of starting treatment. Confirmation came from sputum smear and/or culture positivity for M. tuberculosis. Here immunoSEQ multiplex PCR was the method, and the copy in TCRdb shows in-frame clones only, minus some. The repertoire holds tens of thousands of clones, just over 90% seen once, with 6.5% to 8.5% in the top ten. This TCR came from an adult with tuberculosis. Some clones in this sample may be carry-over from other donors' samples. Sequenced here: PBMCs, sampled at tuberculosis diagnosis. The J gene is TRBJ1-2, the V gene TRBV6-1; D unclear. CDR3: CASSETPNYGYTF. DNA for the CDR3: TGTGCCAGCAGTGAGACACCTAACTATGGCTACACCTTC.